This T cell receptor (beta chain) emerged from a study of glioma-infiltrating T cells (dated by TCRdb to about 2016). Regarding the complete study: TCR alpha- and beta-chain repertoires were sequenced from glioma tissue, non-neoplastic brain tissue and matched peripheral blood mononuclear cells. To measure how far tissue and blood T-cell populations diverged, each tissue-infiltrating repertoire was compared against the peripheral blood repertoire of the same patient. Three low-grade glioma patients, several primary glioblastoma patients, and three non-glioma patients who contributed non-neoplastic brain tissue made up the paired cohort. Study-level results and caveats: VJ-independent divergence between tissue and blood was lower than expected in non-neoplastic patients but higher than expected in all gliomas, particularly low-grade gliomas. Group comparisons were based on small numbers of patients: three non-neoplastic, three low-grade glioma and about 8 glioblastoma patients. Very few CDR3 sequences were shared between tissue and blood, attributed to high CDR3 diversity and limited sampling.

From its cysteine to its phenylalanine, the CDR3 spans 13 amino acids. CDR3 DNA only is kept here, 39 bases in frame from base 1. Deletion took 0 bases off V and 7 bases off J, with a span of 8 bases between the germline ends. CDR1 MGHRA and CDR2 YSYEKL were looked up in the germline V gene. The iRepertoire nested amplicon-rescue multiplex PCR (arm-PCR) platform was used to amplify TCR alpha and beta CDR3 regions from RNA. One-step reverse transcription and amplification used about 85-450 ng of tissue mRNA or PBMC total RNA as input. Following bead purification, Illumina adapters were added by a secondary multiplex PCR, and libraries between 200 and 400 bp were gel-purified. The libraries contained internal 6-nucleotide barcodes that were used for demultiplexing. Sequencing of the libraries was done on an Illumina MiSeq using 2x220 or 2x250 nucleotide paired-end reads. In the source study's methods: Paired reads were merged with FLASH 1.2.11 and aligned to the GRCh37 human genome with BWA-MEM before extracting TRA and TRB reads. An IMGT-derived reference of cassette sequences and CDR3 motifs, with pseudogenes included, was used for V and J assignment. Reads were translated in three frames, and productive CDR3s were defined as those with a C...FGXG motif and no stop codons. Unique combinations of V-J cassette pair and CDR3 amino acid sequence were defined as clonotypes. Filtering of reads was based on Hamming distance, with the threshold set by the sequence error rate of each sample in mapped regions. TCRdb reanalyzed the raw reads on its own, using fastp at Q25 for trimming and MiXCR for clone calling, and kept in-frame beta chains. Each record represents a unique CDR3 protein, reported with the most common genes and DNA among its rows. TCRdb's processing, not the study's, gives the V and J calls here. This sample lists about 190,000 distinct CDR3 sequences; over 30% were detected once. The ten top clones hold roughly a fifth of the sample.

This clonotype was counted many times. Its target antigen remains unknown. No base quality information exists; no much larger clone differs at one position. This sequence originates from a human donor with low-grade glioma or glioblastoma, undergoing nonglioma brain surgery, or in good health (not recorded which). The sequence is built from TRBV4-1 and TRBJ2-3; the D gene is not confidently resolved. Input material: glioma tissue, nonneoplastic brain tissue, or PBMCs (not recorded which). The sequenced DNA is TGCGCCAGCAGCCAAGATCCGATTTATACGCAGTATTTT. Its protein product is CASSQDPIYTQYF.